This T cell receptor (beta chain) was identified in a study of blood T cells in healthy people across ages. Trimming left V 0 bases short and J 3 bases short, with 6 bases between. Germline V gives CDR1 SGHRS, CDR2 YFSETQ. CDR3 length: 13 amino acids. General study results and limits: Age showed a roughly linear inverse relationship with TCR beta diversity per million T cells. Donor CMV infection status was unknown, possibly confounding age-related changes in expanded clonotypes.

The second PCR ran about 7 to 12 cycles with a sample-barcoded 5' primer and J-beta primers. Using its own MiXCR run on the 5' RACE reads, TCRdb lists one record per CDR3 protein. Among about 1.1 million distinct CDR3 sequences listed, under 40% were seen once. This clonotype has a count of ten or more. Antigen specificity is unknown. The sample taken for sequencing was blood. The TCR was taken from a man between 18 and 29 years old in good health. The gene calls are TRBV5-1 and TRBJ1-2; D not resolved. CDR3 residues: CASSLDGDYGYTF. The DNA for the CDR3 is TGCGCCAGCAGCTTGGACGGTGACTATGGCTACACCTTC. The entire variable domain, with the rest obtained from reference TRBV5-1 and TRBJ1-2, is as follows: KAGVTQTPRYLIKTRGQQVTLSCSPISGHRSVSWYQQTPGQGLQFLFEYFSETQRNKGNFPGRFSGRQFSNSRSEMNVSTLELGDSALYLCASSLDGDYGYTFGSGTRLTVV.